This TCR beta chain was documented in a study of cytomegalovirus exposure and HLA in healthy donors. This clone appeared a few times. What it binds is unknown. Other DNA sequences in this specimen translate into the identical CDR3. V lost 0 bases and J 4 bases, leaving 7 bases between the germline ends. Germline CDR1 is SGHRS and CDR2 is YFSETQ. The CDR3 is made up of 13 amino acids. Study-wide points: Versus the roughly 690-donor mean, an Asian-associated ancestry cluster reportedly showed fewer N-insertions in a later analysis. TCR sequences were mostly rare, though some public TCRs occurred in many donors. HLA alleles showed associations with 15,000 to 20,000 TCR beta sequences in a later analysis, at a 0.05 false discovery rate.

Primers included in the PCR were 60 Vbeta and 13 Jbeta primers. Produced via immunoSEQ multiplex PCR; TCRdb's table is partial and in-frame only. The data contain over 100,000 clones, about 60% of them singletons. The origin of this receptor is a human donor in good health. The sequenced material came from PBMCs. The gene calls are TRBV5-1 and TRBJ2-5, with D tentatively TRBD2 (5 bases). The CDR3 nucleotides are TGCGCCAGCAGCTTGGCTCGGGGAGAGACCCAGTACTTC. Amino acid sequence: CASSLARGETQYF.